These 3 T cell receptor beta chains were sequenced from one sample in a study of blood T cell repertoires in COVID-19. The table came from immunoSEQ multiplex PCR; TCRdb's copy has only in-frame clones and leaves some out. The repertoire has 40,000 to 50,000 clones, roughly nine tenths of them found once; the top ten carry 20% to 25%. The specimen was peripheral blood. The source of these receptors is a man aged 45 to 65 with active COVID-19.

The CDR3 DNA is TGCAGCGTGGTAGCGGGAGTAGGTGACGAGCAGTACTTC. Translated, it gives CSVVAGVGDEQYF. The rearrangement links TRBV29-1 to TRBJ2-7, with 9 bases lining up with TRBD2. With V trimmed by 6 bases and J by 5 bases, 8 bases remained unmatched. CDR3 length: 13 residues. Germline CDR1 is SQVTM and CDR2 is ANQGSEA.

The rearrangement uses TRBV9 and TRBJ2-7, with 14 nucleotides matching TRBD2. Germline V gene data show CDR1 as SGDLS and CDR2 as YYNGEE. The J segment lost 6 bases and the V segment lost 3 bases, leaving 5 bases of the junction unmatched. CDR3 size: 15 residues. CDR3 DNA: TGTGCCAGCAGCGCCGGACTAGCGGGAGGCTTCGAGCAGTACTTC. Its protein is CASSAGLAGGFEQYF. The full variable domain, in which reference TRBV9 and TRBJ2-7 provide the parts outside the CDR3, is DSGVTQTPKHLITATGQRVTLRCSPRSGDLSVYWYQQSLDQGLQFLIQYYNGEERAKGNILERFSAQQFPDLHSELNLSSLELGDSALYFCASSAGLAGGFEQYFGPGTRLTVT.

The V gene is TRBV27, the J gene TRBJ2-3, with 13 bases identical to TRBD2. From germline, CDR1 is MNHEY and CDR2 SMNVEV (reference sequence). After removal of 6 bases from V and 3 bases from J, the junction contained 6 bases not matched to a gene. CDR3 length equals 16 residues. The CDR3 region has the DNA TGTGCCAGCAGCAAAACTAGCGGGAGGGGAACAGATACGCAGTATTTT. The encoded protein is CASSKTSGRGTDTQYF.